The rows below give T cell receptor beta chains drawn from one sample of a study of CD8+ T cells in alopecia areata. Profiling relied on immunoSEQ multiplex PCR, and the TCRdb table lists in-frame clones only, not all of them. Of 30,000 to 40,000 clones listed, roughly 53% are singletons. Sequenced sample: CD4+ Tregs sorted from blood. Receptors originate from a human donor with alopecia areata. The CDR3 runs from the conserved cysteine through the conserved F or W. Each record gives: J gene, D gene, clone size, V gene, CDR3 protein, CDR3 DNA. D genes are given only for firm matches. Clone size is stated in some rows and not others, as once, few, many or a class when expanded.

J: TRBJ1-5
D: NA
size: NA
V: TRBV11-3
CDR3: CASSLEGVHQPQHF
DNA: TGTGCCAGCAGCTTAGAAGGGGTTCACCAGCCCCAGCATTTT

J: TRBJ2-1
D: NA
size: NA
V: TRBV5-1
CDR3: CASSLRSLGDNEQFF
DNA: TGCGCCAGCAGCTTGAGGTCGCTCGGGGACAATGAGCAGTTCTTC

J: TRBJ2-1
D: NA
size: few
V: TRBV6-5
CDR3: CASSYEYFLGEQFF
DNA: TGTGCCAGCAGTTATGAGTATTTTCTTGGTGAGCAGTTCTTC

J: TRBJ1-2
D: NA
size: NA
V: TRBV7-2
CDR3: CASRSRFDGYTF
DNA: TGTGCCAGCAGGTCTAGATTCGATGGCTACACCTTC

J: TRBJ2-7
D: TRBD2
size: NA
V: TRBV29-1
CDR3: CSVEAGTSVSYEQYF
DNA: TGCAGCGTTGAAGCGGGGACTAGCGTCTCCTACGAGCAGTACTTC

J: TRBJ2-2
D: TRBD2
size: few
V: TRBV7-9
CDR3: CASSSRLASGYNTGELFF
DNA: TGTGCCAGCAGCTCTCGTCTGGCTAGCGGTTATAACACCGGGGAGCTGTTTTTT

J: TRBJ2-7
D: NA
size: NA
V: TRBV7-2
CDR3: CASSIRRSYEQYF
DNA: TGTGCCAGCAGCATTCGCCGGTCCTACGAGCAGTACTTC

J: TRBJ2-7
D: NA
size: few
V: TRBV10-3
CDR3: CAISDLGGREQYF
DNA: TGTGCCATCAGTGACTTAGGGGGGCGGGAGCAGTACTTC

J: TRBJ2-2
D: NA
size: NA
V: TRBV11-2
CDR3: CASSLNGLLVGELFF
DNA: TGTGCCAGCAGCTTAAACGGGCTCCTAGTCGGGGAGCTGTTTTTT

J: TRBJ2-2
D: NA
size: NA
V: TRBV5-1
CDR3: CASSLGPRATGELFF
DNA: TGCGCCAGCAGCCTGGGGCCCCGGGCCACCGGGGAGCTGTTTTTT

J: TRBJ2-4
D: TRBD1
size: NA
V: TRBV27
CDR3: CASSSGQVAKNIQYF
DNA: TGTGCCAGCAGTTCCGGACAGGTAGCCAAAAACATTCAGTACTTC

J: TRBJ1-1
D: NA
size: NA
V: TRBV2
CDR3: CASSRGQMNTEAFF
DNA: TGTGCCAGCAGTCGCGGACAGATGAACACTGAAGCTTTCTTT

J: TRBJ1-5
D: NA
size: few
V: TRBV4-2
CDR3: CASSQDQSRQPQHF
DNA: TGTGCCAGCAGCCAAGATCAATCCCGGCAGCCCCAGCATTTT

J: TRBJ2-2
D: TRBD1
size: NA
V: TRBV7-9
CDR3: CASSLPRVQGAGELFF
DNA: TGTGCCAGCAGCTTACCTCGGGTCCAGGGGGCCGGGGAGCTGTTTTTT

J: TRBJ2-3
D: TRBD2
size: medium-sized
V: TRBV4-3
CDR3: CASSQDQLAANTQYF
DNA: TGCGCCAGCAGCCAAGATCAACTAGCGGCGAATACGCAGTATTTT

J: TRBJ1-1
D: NA
size: medium-sized
V: TRBV19
CDR3: CASKFQNTEAFF
DNA: TGTGCCAGTAAATTCCAGAACACTGAAGCTTTCTTT

J: TRBJ2-2
D: NA
size: NA
V: TRBV2
CDR3: CASSDLQGTNTGELFF
DNA: TGTGCCAGCAGTGATCTACAGGGTACGAACACCGGGGAGCTGTTTTTT

J: TRBJ1-3
D: TRBD1
size: NA
V: TRBV18
CDR3: CASSPPTGGTNTIYF
DNA: TGTGCCAGCTCACCACCTACAGGGGGAACGAACACCATATATTTT

J: TRBJ2-2
D: NA
size: medium-sized
V: TRBV4-3
CDR3: CASSQLRTSSNTGELFF
DNA: TGCGCCAGCAGCCAACTTAGGACAAGTTCGAACACCGGGGAGCTGTTTTTT

J: TRBJ2-3
D: TRBD2
size: NA
V: TRBV4-2
CDR3: CATSLAGGLYSTDTQYF
DNA: TGTGCCACCAGCCTAGCGGGGGGTCTATACTCCACAGATACGCAGTATTTT

J: TRBJ2-3
D: TRBD2
size: few
V: TRBV4-3
CDR3: CASSQDGSSGGASFPDTQYF
DNA: TGCGCCAGCAGCCAAGACGGGTCCAGCGGGGGGGCCTCTTTCCCAGATACGCAGTATTTT

J: TRBJ2-7
D: NA
size: few
V: TRBV27
CDR3: CASRRGDSVNEQYF
DNA: TGTGCCAGCAGACGCGGCGACAGTGTCAACGAGCAGTACTTC

J: TRBJ2-1
D: NA
size: NA
V: TRBV6-5
CDR3: CASSYSGGRNEQFF
DNA: TGTGCCAGCAGTTACTCGGGGGGCCGGAATGAGCAGTTCTTC

J: TRBJ2-3
D: TRBD2
size: few
V: TRBV7-3
CDR3: CASSTSGRTDTQYF
DNA: TGTGCCAGCTCGACTAGCGGACGCACAGATACGCAGTATTTT

J: TRBJ2-2
D: NA
size: NA
V: TRBV14
CDR3: CASSQRGINTGELFF
DNA: TGTGCCAGCAGCCAACGGGGGATCAACACCGGGGAGCTGTTTTTT

J: TRBJ2-2
D: NA
size: NA
V: TRBV5-1
CDR3: CASSWPTGELFF
DNA: TGCGCCAGCAGCTGGCCCACCGGGGAGCTGTTTTTT

J: TRBJ2-7
D: NA
size: NA
V: TRBV29-1
CDR3: CSVEPANSYEQYF
DNA: TGCAGCGTTGAACCAGCAAATTCCTACGAGCAGTACTTC

J: TRBJ1-1
D: TRBD1
size: once
V: TRBV5-4
CDR3: CASSSADREYEAFF
DNA: TGTGCCAGCAGCTCCGCTGACAGGGAATATGAAGCTTTCTTT

J: TRBJ2-2
D: NA
size: NA
V: TRBV6-5
CDR3: CASSYAGLIDTGELFF
DNA: TGTGCCAGCAGTTACGCGGGACTTATAGACACCGGGGAGCTGTTTTTT

J: TRBJ2-3
D: NA
size: NA
V: TRBV5-1
CDR3: CASSLVLDPGTDTQYF
DNA: TGCGCCAGCAGCTTGGTGCTGGATCCTGGCACAGATACGCAGTATTTT

J: TRBJ1-3
D: NA
size: NA
V: TRBV9
CDR3: CASSVYKSAWSGNTIYF
DNA: TGTGCCAGCAGCGTCTATAAGTCAGCCTGGTCTGGAAACACCATATATTTT

J: TRBJ2-3
D: NA
size: NA
V: TRBV28
CDR3: CASRRVGQGTDTQYF
DNA: TGTGCCAGCAGGCGGGTGGGGCAGGGAACAGATACGCAGTATTTT

J: TRBJ1-2
D: NA
size: NA
V: TRBV13
CDR3: CASSSTYRERDSGGYTF
DNA: TGTGCCAGCAGCTCCACGTACAGGGAGCGCGATTCAGGTGGCTACACCTTC

J: TRBJ2-7
D: NA
size: NA
V: TRBV29-1
CDR3: CSAGKTGYEQYF
DNA: TGCAGCGCGGGCAAGACAGGCTACGAGCAGTACTTC

J: TRBJ1-2
D: NA
size: few
V: TRBV27
CDR3: CASSPHGYTF
DNA: TGTGCCAGCAGTCCACATGGCTACACCTTC

J: TRBJ2-1
D: NA
size: NA
V: TRBV5-4
CDR3: CASSWDDKQFF
DNA: TGTGCCAGCAGCTGGGACGACAAGCAGTTCTTC

J: TRBJ1-2
D: NA
size: once
V: TRBV18
CDR3: CASSPGTATSYGYTF
DNA: TGTGCCAGCTCACCTGGGACGGCGACTTCCTATGGCTACACCTTC

J: TRBJ2-7
D: NA
size: NA
V: TRBV6-5
CDR3: CASGESWGSGYEQYF
DNA: TGTGCCAGCGGCGAATCGTGGGGTTCGGGCTACGAGCAGTACTTC

J: TRBJ1-2
D: TRBD1
size: NA
V: TRBV6-5
CDR3: CASSLTTGKYGYTF
DNA: TGTGCCAGCAGTTTAACGACAGGGAAATATGGCTACACCTTC

J: TRBJ2-7
D: TRBD2
size: few
V: TRBV5-1
CDR3: CASSFNKIAGATYEQYF
DNA: TGCGCCAGCAGCTTCAACAAAATAGCGGGGGCCACCTACGAGCAGTACTTC

J: TRBJ2-7
D: TRBD2
size: few
V: TRBV9
CDR3: CASSGQGPGTSGSPHEQYF
DNA: TGTGCCAGCAGCGGACAGGGTCCAGGGACTAGCGGGAGTCCCCACGAGCAGTACTTC

J: TRBJ2-1
D: NA
size: NA
V: TRBV7-2
CDR3: CASSFVSGSYNEQFF
DNA: TGTGCCAGCAGCTTTGTAAGCGGCAGTTACAATGAGCAGTTCTTC

J: TRBJ2-1
D: TRBD2
size: few
V: TRBV7-3
CDR3: CASSSGGEQFF
DNA: TGTGCCAGCAGCTCGGGGGGTGAGCAGTTCTTC

J: TRBJ1-5
D: NA
size: few
V: TRBV6-5
CDR3: CASSYGGGLNQPQHF
DNA: TGTGCCAGCAGTTATGGCGGGGGACTCAATCAGCCCCAGCATTTT

J: TRBJ2-5
D: NA
size: few
V: TRBV28
CDR3: CASSLGERGRETQYF
DNA: TGTGCCAGCAGTTTGGGGGAACGGGGCCGGGAGACCCAGTACTTC

J: TRBJ1-1
D: NA
size: NA
V: TRBV7-3
CDR3: CASSLYGGGNTEAFF
DNA: TGTGCCAGCAGCTTATACGGGGGAGGCAACACTGAAGCTTTCTTT

J: TRBJ1-2
D: NA
size: NA
V: TRBV6-5
CDR3: CASKLGGNYGYTF
DNA: TGTGCCAGCAAGCTCGGGGGTAACTATGGCTACACCTTC

J: TRBJ2-1
D: NA
size: NA
V: TRBV9
CDR3: CASSVSGFGEQFF
DNA: TGTGCCAGCAGCGTTTCAGGGTTCGGTGAGCAGTTCTTC

J: TRBJ1-1
D: NA
size: NA
V: TRBV2
CDR3: CASSPGDTEAFF
DNA: TGTGCCAGCAGCCCCGGGGACACTGAAGCTTTCTTT

J: TRBJ2-3
D: TRBD2
size: NA
V: TRBV6-5
CDR3: CASSAPGLASDTQYF
DNA: TGTGCCAGCAGTGCTCCGGGACTAGCTTCAGATACGCAGTATTTT

J: TRBJ1-2
D: NA
size: NA
V: TRBV5-1
CDR3: CASSLGQMYGYTF
DNA: TGCGCCAGCAGCTTGGGCCAGATGTATGGCTACACCTTC

J: TRBJ2-3
D: NA
size: NA
V: TRBV7-2
CDR3: CASSSYRDTQYF
DNA: TGTGCCAGCAGCTCTTACAGGGATACGCAGTATTTT

J: TRBJ2-7
D: TRBD2
size: medium-sized
V: TRBV5-1
CDR3: CASSLDSRGAAEQYF
DNA: TGCGCCAGCAGCTTGGATTCGCGGGGGGCCGCCGAGCAGTACTTC

J: TRBJ1-5
D: NA
size: few
V: TRBV5-1
CDR3: CASRIGSNQPQHF
DNA: TGCGCCAGCCGTATCGGAAGCAATCAGCCCCAGCATTTT

J: TRBJ2-3
D: NA
size: few
V: TRBV5-5
CDR3: CASSLDRDTQYF
DNA: TGTGCCAGCAGCTTGGATCGAGATACGCAGTATTTT